Given below is one T cell receptor (beta chain) in context. At one of its ends the junction is not consistent with the germline gene, which may arise from a read error. This CDR3 has 14 residues. The germline V gene encodes CDR1 SGHNT and CDR2 YENEEA. The data stem from a study of blood T cell repertoires in COVID-19. Background on the study: Sites across the United States, Italy and Spain contributed samples from acute and convalescent COVID-19. Nucleic acid was either cDNA or gDNA, and it came from T cells, B-cell-depleted T cells, or PBMCs.

Original analysis: Estimates of nucleated cell counts were drawn from the amplification of reference gene primers. Profiling relied on immunoSEQ multiplex PCR, and the TCRdb table lists in-frame clones only, not all of them. That table supplies the V and J calls and clone size; D and trimming were determined from the DNA. The sample has 200,000 to 250,000 clones; roughly 85% are singletons. This sequence was found in a woman at least 80 years old with acute or convalescent COVID-19. Sequencing was performed on peripheral blood. V usage is TRBV11-3 and J usage is TRBJ1-1; D unresolved. The CDR3 loop is CASSLDPDRGEAFF. The DNA for the CDR3 is TGTGCCAGCAGCCTAGACCCCGATCGGGGTGAAGCTTTCTTT. Full variable domain (remainder filled in from reference TRBV11-3 and TRBJ1-1): EAGVVQSPRYKIIEKKQPVAFWCNPISGHNTLYWYLQNLGQGPELLIRYENEEAVDDSQLPKDRFSAERLKGVDSTLKIQPAELGDSAVYLCASSLDPDRGEAFFGQGTRLTVV.